The 28 T cell receptor beta chains in this list originate from one sample, sequenced in a study of neoadjuvant anti-PD-1 for oral cavity cancer. The protocol was immunoSEQ multiplex PCR, while the TCRdb copy is restricted to in-frame clones and leaves out a portion. This table has roughly 13,000 clones, roughly 68% appearing once. The specimen comprised PBMCs, sampled before nivolumab (anti-PD-1) treatment. These receptors were taken from a person aged 35-79 years with oral cavity squamous cell carcinoma.

V and J are TRBV7-6 and TRBJ2-5; 7 nucleotides align to TRBD1. The junction had 12 bases not matched to a gene; V was cut back by 2 bases and J by 3 bases. The CDR3 is 17 residues long. Germline CDR1 is SGHVS and CDR2 is FNYEAQ. The DNA of the CDR3 is TGTGCCAGCAGCTTAAGGGCCACAGGGGTGGGCAAAGAGACCCAGTACTTC. Encoded protein: CASSLRATGVGKETQYF.

The V gene is TRBV25-1, the J gene TRBJ2-1; the match to TRBD2 covers 8 bases. CDR3 size: 14 residues. V gave up 7 bases and J gave up 6 bases; unmatched junction bases: 8. Germline V lookup: CDR1 MGHDK, CDR2 SYGVNS. For the CDR3, the DNA is TGTGCCAGCAAAGCGGGAGCCTCTTTCAATGAGCAGTTCTTC. Protein: CASKAGASFNEQFF.

This sequence joins TRBV5-1 and TRBJ2-1; 11 bases align to TRBD2. The CDR3 has 17 residues. CDR1 is SGHRS, CDR2 YFSETQ, per germline. V trimming: 1 base; J trimming: 0 bases; junction bases outside the gene matches: 3. The CDR3 bases are TGCGCCAGCAGCTTGACTAGCGGGAGTGGCTCCTACAATGAGCAGTTCTTC. This encodes CASSLTSGSGSYNEQFF.

The table lists this clone with a few counts. The chain employs TRBV28 and TRBJ1-5, with D possibly being TRBD1 (5 bases). The CDR3 spans 16 residues. The ends were cut back, 6 bases at V and 6 bases at J, with 21 bases in the middle. CDR1 is MDHEN, CDR2 SYDVKM, per germline. CDR3 amino acids: CASRSPRAQGRQPQHF. CDR3 DNA sequence: TGTGCCAGCAGATCACCTAGGGCCCAGGGCCGTCAGCCCCAGCATTTT.

The gene calls are TRBV30 and TRBJ1-1, with D possibly matching TRBD1 (6 bases). V shed 1 base and J shed 2 bases, with 14 bases lying between them. From germline, CDR1 is GTSNPN and CDR2 SVGIG (reference sequence). The CDR3 sequence is 15 residues long. CDR3 DNA: TGTGCCTGGAGTGATTTCGGGGGCCCTAACACTGAAGCTTTCTTT. It codes for CAWSDFGGPNTEAFF. Looking up the rest from reference TRBV30 and TRBJ1-1 gives the full variable domain: SQTIHQWPATLVQPVGSPLSLECTVEGTSNPNLYWYRQAAGRGLQLLFYSVGIGQISSEVPQNLSASRPQDRQFILSSKKLLLSDSGFYLCAWSDFGGPNTEAFFGQGTRLTVV.

The chain joins TRBV7-6 to TRBJ1-2, with TRBD1 as a possible D gene (5 bases). Germline V CDR1 and CDR2: SGHVS, FNYEAQ. The length of the CDR3 is 16 residues. V was shortened by 4 bases and J by 6 bases, with 21 bases between the two germline ends. CDR3 nucleotide sequence: TGTGCCAGCAGCTCGTCCCGGGGCAGTAGCCGGAATGGCTACACCTTC. It yields the protein CASSSSRGSSRNGYTF. Full variable domain (rest looked up from reference TRBV7-6 and TRBJ1-2): GAGVSQSPRYKVTKRGQDVALRCDPISGHVSLYWYRQALGQGPEFLTYFNYEAQQDKSGLPNDRFSAERPEGSISTLTIQRTEQRDSAMYRCASSSSRGSSRNGYTFGSGTRLTVV.

The V gene is TRBV19, the J gene TRBJ2-3; 7 bases line up with TRBD1. Per germline, CDR1 LNHDA and CDR2 SQIVND (reference sequence). J was trimmed by 3 bases and V by 7 bases; bases with no gene match: 4. The length of the CDR3 is 13 residues. The CDR3 sequence is CASNDRETDTQYF. CDR3 bases: TGTGCCAGTAACGACAGGGAAACAGATACGCAGTATTTT.

The chain recombines TRBV6-1 with TRBJ2-6; 9 positions agree with TRBD1. V was pared by 4 bases and J by 2 bases, with 6 bases of the junction left unmatched. Germline loops: CDR1 MNHNS, CDR2 SASEGT. This CDR3 spans 17 amino acids. The CDR3 reads CASSGDRVFAGANVLTF. Here the CDR3 DNA reads TGTGCCAGCAGTGGGGACAGGGTGTTCGCTGGGGCCAACGTCCTGACTTTC.

This clone was observed a handful of times. The CDR3 DNA sequence: TGTGCCAGCAGTGAAATTTGGGGGTACTCTGGAAACACCATATATTTT. Amino acids: CASSEIWGYSGNTIYF. This rearrangement joins TRBV6-1 to TRBJ1-3; D possibly corresponds to TRBD1 (5 bases). Trimming took off 2 bases at V and 0 bases at J, with 11 bases between the two ends. This CDR3 has 16 residues. The germline CDR1 and CDR2 sequences are MNHNS and SASEGT.

Note on this clone: The identical CDR3 is also encoded by other nucleotide sequences in the sample. The CDR3 DNA sequence: TGTGCCAGCAGGCAGGGGGCTGTCATATCGAACTATGGCTACACCTTC. Amino acid sequence: CASRQGAVISNYGYTF. J is TRBJ1-2 and V is TRBV2; TRBD1 agrees at 8 bases. CDR3 length: 16 residues. Germline CDR1 is SNHLY and CDR2 is FYNNEI. The V and J ends lost 6 bases and 2 bases, in that order; junction bases with no gene match: 11.

The DNA of the CDR3 is TGTGCCATCAGGGACAGGTCGGCCTACGAGCAGTACTTC. This sequence encodes CAIRDRSAYEQYF. The V gene is TRBV10-3, the J gene TRBJ2-7; 7 bases fit TRBD1. CDR3 length equals 13 residues. The V and J ends lost 6 bases and 2 bases, in that order; junction bases with no gene match: 4. Germline V gene lookup returns CDR1 ENHRY and CDR2 SYGVKD.

V usage is TRBV29-1 and J usage is TRBJ2-7; the D is unclear. Deletions cut 5 bases from V and 6 bases from J, with 8 bases between. The germline V gene has CDR1 SQVTM and CDR2 ANQGSEA. The CDR3 runs to 10 residues. CDR3 region: CSVQTSEQYF. For the CDR3, the DNA is TGCAGCGTTCAAACCTCCGAGCAGTACTTC.

This clone occurred a few times. CDR3 nucleotide sequence: TGTGCCAGCAGCTCTGGCCCGGGAGAAAATCCACCTTACGAGCAGTACTTC. It is translated as CASSSGPGENPPYEQYF. V is TRBV5-5 and J is TRBJ2-7; D is possibly TRBD2 (6 bases). The CDR3 contains 17 residues. Trimming removed 3 bases from V and 4 bases from J, with 23 bases in between. Germline V CDR1 and CDR2: SGHKS, YYEKEE (reference sequence).

This clone turned up a few times. The V gene is TRBV4-1, the J gene TRBJ1-1; tentatively, D is TRBD1 (6 bases). V gave up 1 base and J gave up 4 bases, with 16 bases separating them. Germline CDR1 reads MGHRA; CDR2 reads YSYEKL. The CDR3 spans 16 residues. CDR3 in DNA: TGCGCCAGCAGCCAAGTACAGGGCACTCGGGGCACTGAAGCTTTCTTT. It codes for CASSQVQGTRGTEAFF.

CDR3 region: CASSEAGTSGNGEQFF. The CDR3, as DNA: TGTGCCAGCAGTGAAGCAGGGACTAGCGGGAACGGTGAGCAGTTCTTC. The chain combines TRBV2 with TRBJ2-1; TRBD2 agrees at 13 bases. Germline-derived CDR1 and CDR2 are SNHLY and FYNNEI. Losses at the gene ends were 0 bases for V and 9 bases for J; bases not matched to a gene: 5. CDR3 length: 16 residues.

The rearrangement joins TRBV6-5 to TRBJ1-1; D may be TRBD1 (5 bases). With 4 bases removed from V and 2 bases from J, the gap between germline ends came to 8 bases. The CDR3 sequence is 13 residues long. Germline V lookup: CDR1 MNHEY, CDR2 SVGAGI. This chain's CDR3 is CASSSTGNTEAFF. Here the CDR3 DNA reads TGTGCCAGCAGTTCTACAGGAAACACTGAAGCTTTCTTT.

The chain carries TRBV4-1 and TRBJ1-4; 7 positions agree with TRBD1. The germline CDR1 and CDR2 sequences are MGHRA and YSYEKL. The CDR3 totals 12 residues. The trim removed 4 bases at V and 8 bases at J, leaving 1 base unmatched. CDR3 protein: CASSPRGEKLFF. CDR3 sequence (DNA): TGCGCCAGCAGCCCCAGGGGGGAAAAACTGTTTTTT.

The V call is TRBV9, the J call TRBJ2-7; maybe TRBD1 (5 bases). Germline V gene sequence: CDR1 SGDLS, CDR2 YYNGEE. The ends were cut back, 4 bases at V and 5 bases at J, with 13 bases in the middle. There are 13 residues in the CDR3. The CDR3 nucleotides are TGTGCCAGCAGCCCCAGCCCAGGGCACGAGCAGTACTTC. Encoded protein: CASSPSPGHEQYF.

The chain uses TRBV5-1 and TRBJ2-7, with TRBD2 matching over 7 bases. Per the germline V gene, CDR1 is SGHRS and CDR2 is YFSETQ. Trimming took 0 bases from V and 3 from J; bases not matched to a gene: 9. This CDR3 is built from 16 residues. In DNA form, the CDR3 reads TGCGCCAGCAGCTTGGATCCGTGGGAGGGAAACTACGAGCAGTACTTC. It encodes CASSLDPWEGNYEQYF.

This rearrangement joins TRBV30 to TRBJ2-5; perhaps TRBD2 as D (6 bases). V lost 4 bases to trimming and J lost 6 bases, with 21 bases between them. The CDR3 sequence is 15 residues long. Germline V lookup: CDR1 GTSNPN, CDR2 SVGIG (reference sequence). This CDR3 is CAWTPAGYQPKTQYF. CDR3 nucleotides: TGTGCCTGGACCCCCGCGGGGTACCAACCGAAGACCCAGTACTTC.

The chain links TRBV30 to TRBJ1-2; the D gene is possibly TRBD1 (6 bases). The CDR3 covers 15 residues. The germline V and J ends were trimmed by 0 bases and 4 bases, with 15 bases remaining between them. Germline assignment: CDR1 GTSNPN and CDR2 SVGIG (reference sequence). CDR3 in amino acids: CAWSVLGAEGYGYTF. Here the CDR3 DNA reads TGTGCCTGGAGTGTACTGGGGGCGGAGGGCTATGGCTACACCTTC.

A few counts support this clone. V gene TRBV7-9 combines with J gene TRBJ1-4; D is perhaps TRBD1 (6 bases). V was shortened by 6 bases and J by 8 bases, with 19 bases between the two germline ends. The CDR3 has 15 amino acids. Germline V lookup: CDR1 SEHNR, CDR2 FQNEAQ (reference sequence). CDR3 residues: CASRPSGQSNEKLFF. The CDR3 DNA sequence: TGTGCCAGCAGGCCCTCGGGACAATCAAACGAAAAACTGTTTTTT.

The V and J genes are TRBV9 and TRBJ2-2; perhaps TRBD2 as D (5 bases). The V end was cut by 0 bases, the J end by 3 bases, with 9 bases between. Germline V lookup: CDR1 SGDLS, CDR2 YYNGEE. CDR3 length equals 15 residues. The CDR3 reads CASSVGGFDTGELFF. CDR3 nucleotide sequence: TGTGCCAGCAGCGTAGGAGGGTTTGACACCGGGGAGCTGTTTTTT.

This clone was counted between two and nine times. The V call is TRBV27, the J call TRBJ1-6; 8 bases are a match to TRBD1. The CDR3 length is 15 residues. The germline V gene has CDR1 MNHEY and CDR2 SMNVEV (reference sequence). V lost 5 bases, J lost 9 bases, and 9 bases stayed unmatched. CDR3 nucleotide sequence: TGTGCCAGCAGTCCTGACAGGGGTCAGGGTTCACCCCTCCACTTT. This gives the protein CASSPDRGQGSPLHF.

The chain recombines TRBV2 with TRBJ2-7; no firm D call. Trimming took off 1 base at V and 3 bases at J, with 10 bases between the two ends. This CDR3 contains 14 residues. CDR1 SNHLY and CDR2 FYNNEI come from the germline V gene. CDR3 in DNA: TGTGCCAGCAGTGAAGGTCAGCAGATCTACGAGCAGTACTTC. It specifies CASSEGQQIYEQYF. Full variable domain (rest looked up from reference TRBV2 and TRBJ2-7): EPEVTQTPSHQVTQMGQEVILRCVPISNHLYFYWYRQILGQKVEFLVSFYNNEISEKSEIFDDQFSVERPDGSNFTLKIRSTKLEDSAMYFCASSEGQQIYEQYFGPGTRLTVT.

The chain recombines TRBV7-2 with TRBJ2-3; weak D call: TRBD2 (6 bases). CDR3 size: 15 residues. The germline V gene encodes CDR1 SGHTA and CDR2 FQGNSA. Trimming removed 1 base at V and 6 bases at J, with 14 bases between. The CDR3 nucleotides are TGTGCCAGCAGCTTAGGGTCGTATGGAGGGGATACGCAGTATTTT. This sequence encodes CASSLGSYGGDTQYF.

This clone occurred a few times. The chain joins TRBV15 to TRBJ2-3; TRBD2 matches at 9 bases. The CDR3 runs 16 residues. Germline-derived CDR1 and CDR2 are LNHNV and YYDKDF (reference sequence). J lost 5 bases, V lost 1 base, and 7 bases had no gene match. CDR3 sequence: CATSRGAGGHQDTQYF. The DNA of the CDR3 is TGTGCCACCAGCAGAGGGGCGGGAGGGCACCAAGATACGCAGTATTTT.

The chain is built from TRBV7-9 and TRBJ2-5; a weak D match, TRBD2 (6 bases). V was cut by 3 bases and J by 1 base, with 6 bases left in between. This CDR3 region has 13 residues. Germline V gene lookup returns CDR1 SEHNR and CDR2 FQNEAQ (reference sequence). The CDR3 DNA is TGTGCCAGCAGCTTGCGGGGCCAAGAGACCCAGTACTTC. It translates to CASSLRGQETQYF.